A single sample gave rise to the 4 T cell receptor beta chains below, sequenced in a study of identical twins. In TCRdb, the 5' RACE reads were re-called with MiXCR into one record per CDR3 protein. The table includes 350,000 to 450,000 distinct CDR3 sequences, 15% to 20% detected once. Sequencing was carried out using naive T cells sorted from blood. All receptors come from a middle-aged man in good health.

This clonotype was observed a handful of times. The genes are TRBV12-3 or TRBV12-4 and TRBJ2-4, with 8 positions matching TRBD2. CDR3 size: 17 residues. V lost 3 bases, J lost 1 base, and 8 bases stayed unmatched. The CDR3 loop reads CASSLGGGPFAKNIQYF. CDR3 bases: TGTGCCAGCAGTTTGGGCGGGGGGCCATTCGCCAAAAACATTCAGTACTTC.

The chain couples TRBV9 to TRBJ2-1, with TRBD2 matching 9 bases. J gave up 5 bases and V 5 bases, and 11 bases lay outside the gene matches. The CDR3 has 16 residues. Germline-derived CDR1 and CDR2 are SGDLS and YYNGEE. The CDR3 DNA reads TGTGCCAGCAGTGAAGATAGCGGGAGTTTCCACAATGAGCAGTTCTTC. This sequence encodes CASSEDSGSFHNEQFF. The entire variable domain, with the rest obtained from reference TRBV9 and TRBJ2-1, is as follows: DSGVTQTPKHLITATGQRVTLRCSPRSGDLSVYWYQQSLDQGLQFLIQYYNGEERAKGNILERFSAQQFPDLHSELNLSSLELGDSALYFCASSEDSGSFHNEQFFGPGTRLTVL.

In this sample, this clonotype turned up a few times. The V call is TRBV4-1, the J call TRBJ1-1; a weak D match, TRBD1 (6 bases). Germline loops: CDR1 MGHRA, CDR2 YSYEKL. V was clipped by 5 bases and J by 1 base, with 14 bases between them. The CDR3 is 15 residues long. The CDR3 bases are TGCGCCAGCAGCGGCCGGGGGCTGGCGAACACTGAAGCTTTCTTT. It codes for CASSGRGLANTEAFF.

This sequence joins TRBV6-2 or TRBV6-3 and TRBJ1-1, with a possible D match to TRBD1 (5 bases). The CDR3 sequence is 13 residues long. Germline V gives CDR1 MNHEY, CDR2 SVGEGT. Trimming left V 5 bases short and J 2 bases short, with 9 bases between. The chain's CDR3 is CASSNGGNTEAFF. DNA for the CDR3: TGTGCCAGCAGTAACGGGGGAAACACTGAAGCTTTCTTT.